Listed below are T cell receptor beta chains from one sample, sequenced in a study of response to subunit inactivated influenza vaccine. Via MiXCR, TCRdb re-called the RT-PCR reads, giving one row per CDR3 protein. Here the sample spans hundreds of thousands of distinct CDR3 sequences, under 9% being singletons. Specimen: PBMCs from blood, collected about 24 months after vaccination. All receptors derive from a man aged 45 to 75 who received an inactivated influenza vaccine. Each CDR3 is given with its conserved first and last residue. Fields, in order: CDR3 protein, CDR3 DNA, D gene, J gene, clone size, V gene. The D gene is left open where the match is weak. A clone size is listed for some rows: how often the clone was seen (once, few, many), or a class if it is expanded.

cdr3_aa: CSVPRGPTGELFF
cdr3_nt: TGCAGCGTACCCAGGGGGCCCACCGGGGAGCTGTTTTTT
d_call: TRBD1
j_call: TRBJ2-2
clone_size: many
v_call: TRBV29-1

cdr3_aa: CASSQESGSFYNEQFF
cdr3_nt: TGTGCCAGCAGCCAAGAATCCGGCTCGTTCTACAATGAGCAGTTCTTC
d_call: NA
j_call: TRBJ2-1
clone_size: NA
v_call: TRBV4-2

cdr3_aa: CASSPPGLPYNEQFF
cdr3_nt: TGTGCCAGCAGCCCGCCGGGACTACCTTACAATGAGCAGTTCTTC
d_call: TRBD2
j_call: TRBJ2-1
clone_size: few
v_call: TRBV7-8

cdr3_aa: CASSHFRMSTLYEQFF
cdr3_nt: TGCGCCAGCAGCCATTTCCGAATGTCAACCCTTTATGAGCAGTTCTTC
d_call: NA
j_call: TRBJ2-1
clone_size: many
v_call: TRBV4-3

cdr3_aa: CASSPPPLDTGELFF
cdr3_nt: TGTGCCAGCAGCCCCCCCCCCTTAGACACCGGGGAGCTGTTTTTT
d_call: NA
j_call: TRBJ2-2
clone_size: few
v_call: TRBV7-2

cdr3_aa: CCANGQKSKNEQFF
cdr3_nt: TGCTGTGCAAACGGACAGAAGAGTAAAAATGAGCAGTTCTTC
d_call: NA
j_call: TRBJ2-1
clone_size: NA
v_call: TRBV20-1

cdr3_aa: CASSPARGRETQYF
cdr3_nt: TGTGCCAGCAGCCCCGCCAGGGGGCGGGAGACCCAGTACTTC
d_call: TRBD1
j_call: TRBJ2-5
clone_size: many
v_call: TRBV7-8

cdr3_aa: CASSYGPGDLTDTQYF
cdr3_nt: TGTGCCAGCAGTTACGGGCCGGGGGATCTCACAGATACGCAGTATTTT
d_call: NA
j_call: TRBJ2-3
clone_size: many
v_call: TRBV25-1

cdr3_aa: CASCEPGGKQTQYF
cdr3_nt: TGCGCCAGCTGCGAGCCAGGGGGCAAGCAGACCCAGTACTTC
d_call: TRBD1
j_call: TRBJ2-5
clone_size: few
v_call: TRBV5-1

cdr3_aa: CASSSGQASYEQYF
cdr3_nt: TGTGCCAGCAGTTCCGGACAGGCAAGCTACGAGCAGTACTTC
d_call: TRBD1
j_call: TRBJ2-7
clone_size: NA
v_call: TRBV28

cdr3_aa: CASSQDPGMDTEAFF
cdr3_nt: TGTGCCAGCAGCCAAGATCCGGGCATGGACACTGAAGCTTTCTTT
d_call: NA
j_call: TRBJ1-1
clone_size: many
v_call: TRBV4-2

cdr3_aa: CASRGTGNTDTQYF
cdr3_nt: TGTGCCAGCAGGGGGACAGGGAACACAGATACGCAGTATTTT
d_call: TRBD1
j_call: TRBJ2-3
clone_size: few
v_call: TRBV6-1

cdr3_aa: CASSTRTGGTEAFF
cdr3_nt: TGTGCCAGCAGTACGCGGACAGGGGGCACTGAAGCTTTCTTT
d_call: TRBD1
j_call: TRBJ1-1
clone_size: NA
v_call: TRBV12-3/TRBV12-4

cdr3_aa: CASSGRTGNTEAFF
cdr3_nt: TGTGCCAGCAGCGGACGGACAGGGAACACTGAAGCTTTCTTT
d_call: TRBD1
j_call: TRBJ1-1
clone_size: few
v_call: TRBV5-4

cdr3_aa: CASSSGQGSFFTYEQYF
cdr3_nt: TGTGCCAGCAGCTCCGGACAGGGCTCTTTCTTCACCTACGAGCAGTACTTC
d_call: TRBD1
j_call: TRBJ2-7
clone_size: NA
v_call: TRBV7-2

cdr3_aa: CASSKWGQENNEQFF
cdr3_nt: TGTGCCAGCAGCAAGTGGGGACAGGAGAACAATGAGCAGTTCTTC
d_call: TRBD1
j_call: TRBJ2-1
clone_size: few
v_call: TRBV9

cdr3_aa: CASSFWGSSYEQYF
cdr3_nt: TGTGCCAGCAGCTTTTGGGGAAGCTCCTACGAGCAGTACTTC
d_call: NA
j_call: TRBJ2-7
clone_size: few
v_call: TRBV5-6

cdr3_aa: CASSVDRGRGQPQHF
cdr3_nt: TGTGCCAGCAGCGTGGACAGGGGGCGAGGTCAGCCCCAGCATTTT
d_call: TRBD1
j_call: TRBJ1-5
clone_size: NA
v_call: TRBV12-3/TRBV12-4

cdr3_aa: CASSLHGRNTEAFF
cdr3_nt: TGTGCCAGCAGCTTACACGGACGTAACACTGAAGCTTTCTTT
d_call: NA
j_call: TRBJ1-1
clone_size: many
v_call: TRBV12-3/TRBV12-4

cdr3_aa: CASSYFGDYEQYF
cdr3_nt: TGTGCCAGCAGTTACTTCGGAGACTACGAGCAGTACTTC
d_call: NA
j_call: TRBJ2-7
clone_size: few
v_call: TRBV6-5

cdr3_aa: CASSHSGGGYNEQFF
cdr3_nt: TGTGCCAGCAGCCATAGCGGGGGAGGGTACAATGAGCAGTTCTTC
d_call: TRBD2
j_call: TRBJ2-1
clone_size: many
v_call: TRBV3-1

cdr3_aa: CASSSGGFRTDTQYF
cdr3_nt: TGTGCCAGCAGTTCAGGGGGCTTTCGCACAGATACGCAGTATTTT
d_call: TRBD1
j_call: TRBJ2-3
clone_size: few
v_call: TRBV6-5

cdr3_aa: CPSSPGQGYEQFF
cdr3_nt: TGTCCCAGCAGCCCGGGACAGGGGTATGAGCAGTTCTTC
d_call: TRBD1
j_call: TRBJ2-1
clone_size: NA
v_call: TRBV2

cdr3_aa: CSAHDLTGSYNEQFF
cdr3_nt: TGCAGTGCTCATGATTTGACAGGCTCCTACAATGAGCAGTTCTTC
d_call: NA
j_call: TRBJ2-1
clone_size: few
v_call: TRBV20-1

cdr3_aa: CASSLGGSLAGNEQFF
cdr3_nt: TGCGCCAGCAGCTTGGGGGGATCACTAGCGGGCAATGAGCAGTTCTTC
d_call: TRBD2
j_call: TRBJ2-1
clone_size: few
v_call: TRBV5-1

cdr3_aa: CASRDRNSYEQYF
cdr3_nt: TGTGCCAGCCGGGACAGAAACTCCTACGAGCAGTACTTC
d_call: TRBD1
j_call: TRBJ2-7
clone_size: NA
v_call: TRBV28

cdr3_aa: CASSLSSPGANVLTF
cdr3_nt: TGTGCCAGCAGCTTAAGCTCCCCTGGGGCCAACGTCCTGACTTTC
d_call: NA
j_call: TRBJ2-6
clone_size: NA
v_call: TRBV7-6

cdr3_aa: CASSSPRGAPNEKLFF
cdr3_nt: TGTGCCAGCAGCTCCCCTCGGGGGGCACCTAATGAAAAACTGTTTTTT
d_call: NA
j_call: TRBJ1-4
clone_size: many
v_call: TRBV9

cdr3_aa: CATGGDNSYEQYF
cdr3_nt: TGTGCCACCGGCGGGGACAACTCCTACGAGCAGTACTTC
d_call: NA
j_call: TRBJ2-7
clone_size: many
v_call: TRBV24-1

cdr3_aa: CASSYRVEGTDTQYF
cdr3_nt: TGTGCCAGCAGCTACCGGGTTGAAGGCACAGATACGCAGTATTTT
d_call: NA
j_call: TRBJ2-3
clone_size: many
v_call: TRBV7-9

cdr3_aa: CASSTYGGLADNEQFF
cdr3_nt: TGTGCCAGCAGTACCTACGGGGGACTAGCGGACAATGAGCAGTTCTTC
d_call: TRBD2
j_call: TRBJ2-1
clone_size: NA
v_call: TRBV28

cdr3_aa: CASSSQGANTGELFF
cdr3_nt: TGTGCTAGCAGCTCACAGGGGGCCAACACCGGGGAGCTGTTTTTT
d_call: TRBD1
j_call: TRBJ2-2
clone_size: many
v_call: TRBV7-7

cdr3_aa: CASSLDAGSFTDTQYF
cdr3_nt: TGTGCCAGCAGCTTAGATGCAGGGTCGTTCACAGATACGCAGTATTTT
d_call: NA
j_call: TRBJ2-3
clone_size: few
v_call: TRBV7-2

cdr3_aa: CASSEGRGGNTIYF
cdr3_nt: TGCGCCAGCAGCGAAGGGAGGGGTGGAAACACCATATATTTT
d_call: NA
j_call: TRBJ1-3
clone_size: few
v_call: TRBV5-1

cdr3_aa: CASGTGFYNEQFF
cdr3_nt: TGTGCCAGCGGGACAGGTTTCTACAATGAGCAGTTCTTC
d_call: TRBD1
j_call: TRBJ2-1
clone_size: NA
v_call: TRBV11-1

cdr3_aa: CASSYVGALNYEQYF
cdr3_nt: TGTGCCAGCAGTTACGTGGGGGCTTTGAACTACGAGCAGTACTTC
d_call: NA
j_call: TRBJ2-7
clone_size: NA
v_call: TRBV6-2/TRBV6-3

cdr3_aa: CASRPDPGPGNEQFF
cdr3_nt: TGTGCCAGCAGACCTGACCCGGGGCCGGGAAATGAGCAGTTCTTC
d_call: NA
j_call: TRBJ2-1
clone_size: many
v_call: TRBV11-2

cdr3_aa: CASSHRDRGSHEQYF
cdr3_nt: TGTGCCAGCAGCCACCGGGACAGGGGGTCGCACGAGCAGTACTTC
d_call: TRBD1
j_call: TRBJ2-7
clone_size: few
v_call: TRBV3-1

cdr3_aa: CASTLGAYQETQYF
cdr3_nt: TGTGCCAGCACTCTTGGGGCTTACCAAGAGACCCAGTACTTC
d_call: NA
j_call: TRBJ2-5
clone_size: few
v_call: TRBV6-1